The present T cell receptor beta chain was sequenced within a study of response to subunit inactivated influenza vaccine. The V end was cut by 5 bases, the J end by 2 bases, with 10 bases between. This CDR3 contains 13 residues. This clonotype was seen a few times. TCRdb itself ran the RT-PCR reads through MiXCR, one entry per CDR3 protein. The table has 630,000 or so distinct CDR3 sequences, 15% to 18% seen once. The source material was PBMCs from blood, sampled roughly 13 days after vaccination. The chain is built from TRBV12-3 or TRBV12-4 and TRBJ2-7, with D hard to call. This sequence was found in a man aged 45-65 years who received an inactivated influenza vaccine. In DNA form, the CDR3 reads TGTGCCAGCAGTATCCGGGCCCCCTACGAGCAGTACTTC. Translating gives CASSIRAPYEQYF.